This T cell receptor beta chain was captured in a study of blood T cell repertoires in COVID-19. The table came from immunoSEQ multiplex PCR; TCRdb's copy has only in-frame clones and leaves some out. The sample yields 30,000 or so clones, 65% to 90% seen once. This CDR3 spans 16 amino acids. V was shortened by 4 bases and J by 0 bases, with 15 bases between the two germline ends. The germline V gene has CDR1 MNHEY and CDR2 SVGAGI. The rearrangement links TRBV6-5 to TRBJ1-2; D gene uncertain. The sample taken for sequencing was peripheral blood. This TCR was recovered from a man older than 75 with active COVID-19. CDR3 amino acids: CASSLSGLLANYGYTF. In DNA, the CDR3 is TGTGCCAGCAGTTTATCAGGTTTATTAGCTAACTATGGCTACACCTTC.